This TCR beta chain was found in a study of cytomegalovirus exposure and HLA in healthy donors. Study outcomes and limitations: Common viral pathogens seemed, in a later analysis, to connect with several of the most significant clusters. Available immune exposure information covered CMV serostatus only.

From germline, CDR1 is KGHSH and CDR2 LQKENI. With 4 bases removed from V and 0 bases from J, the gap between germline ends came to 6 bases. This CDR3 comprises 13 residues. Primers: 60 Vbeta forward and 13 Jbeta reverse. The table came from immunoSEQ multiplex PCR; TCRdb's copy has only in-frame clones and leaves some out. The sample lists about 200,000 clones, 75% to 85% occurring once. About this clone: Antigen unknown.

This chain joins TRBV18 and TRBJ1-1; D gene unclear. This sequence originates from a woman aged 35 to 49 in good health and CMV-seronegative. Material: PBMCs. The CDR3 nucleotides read TGTGCCAGCTCACAAGCGGTGAACACTGAAGCTTTCTTT. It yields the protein CASSQAVNTEAFF.